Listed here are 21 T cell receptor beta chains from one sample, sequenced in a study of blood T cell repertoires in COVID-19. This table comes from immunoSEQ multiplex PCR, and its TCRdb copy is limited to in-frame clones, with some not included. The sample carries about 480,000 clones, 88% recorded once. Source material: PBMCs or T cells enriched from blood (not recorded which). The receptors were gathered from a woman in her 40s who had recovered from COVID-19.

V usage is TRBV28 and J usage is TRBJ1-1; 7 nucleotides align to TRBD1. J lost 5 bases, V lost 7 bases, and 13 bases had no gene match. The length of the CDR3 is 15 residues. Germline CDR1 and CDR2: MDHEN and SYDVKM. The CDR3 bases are TGTGCCAGCACCCTACTACGACAGGGACGGACTGAAGCTTTCTTT. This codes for CASTLLRQGRTEAFF. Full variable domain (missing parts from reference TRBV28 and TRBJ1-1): DVKVTQSSRYLVKRTGEKVFLECVQDMDHENMFWYRQDPGLGLRLIYFSYDVKMKEKGDIPEGYSVSREKKERFSLILESASTNQTSMYLCASTLLRQGRTEAFFGQGTRLTVV.

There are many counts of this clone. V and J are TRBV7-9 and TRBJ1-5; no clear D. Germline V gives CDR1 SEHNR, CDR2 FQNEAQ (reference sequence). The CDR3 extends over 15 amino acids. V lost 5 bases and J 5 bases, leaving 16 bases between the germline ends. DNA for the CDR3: TGTGCCAGCAGCAGGACTGAGGGCGGCGATCAGCCCCAGCATTTT. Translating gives CASSRTEGGDQPQHF.

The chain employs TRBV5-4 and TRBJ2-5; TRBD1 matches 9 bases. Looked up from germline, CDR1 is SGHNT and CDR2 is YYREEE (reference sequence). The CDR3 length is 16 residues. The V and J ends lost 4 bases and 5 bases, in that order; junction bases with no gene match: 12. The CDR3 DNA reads TGTGCCAGCAGCCCCGCGGACAGGGGAGGATCGGAGACCCAGTACTTC. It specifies CASSPADRGGSETQYF.

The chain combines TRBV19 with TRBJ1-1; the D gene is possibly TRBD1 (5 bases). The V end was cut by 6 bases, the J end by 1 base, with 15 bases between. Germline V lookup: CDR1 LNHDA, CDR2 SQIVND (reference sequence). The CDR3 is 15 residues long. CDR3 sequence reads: CASSATAITNTEAFF. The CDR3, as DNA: TGTGCCAGTAGCGCGACAGCGATCACGAACACTGAAGCTTTCTTT.

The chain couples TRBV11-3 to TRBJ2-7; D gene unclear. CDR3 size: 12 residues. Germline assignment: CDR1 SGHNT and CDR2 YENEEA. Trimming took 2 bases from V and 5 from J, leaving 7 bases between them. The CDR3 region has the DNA TGTGCCAGCAGCTTATCACGGGACGAGCAGTACTTC. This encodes CASSLSRDEQYF.

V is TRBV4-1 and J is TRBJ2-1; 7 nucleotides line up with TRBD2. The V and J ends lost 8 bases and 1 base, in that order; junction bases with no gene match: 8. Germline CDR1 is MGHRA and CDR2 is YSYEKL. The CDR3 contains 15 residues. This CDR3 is CASATWTRSYNEQFF. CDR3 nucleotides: TGCGCCAGCGCGACTTGGACTAGATCCTACAATGAGCAGTTCTTC.

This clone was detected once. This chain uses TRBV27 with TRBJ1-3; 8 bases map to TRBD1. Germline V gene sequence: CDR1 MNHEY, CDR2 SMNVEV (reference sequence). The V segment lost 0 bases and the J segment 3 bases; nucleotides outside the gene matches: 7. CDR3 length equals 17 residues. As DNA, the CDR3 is TGTGCCAGCAGTTTATCGGGGGCAGGGGGCAGTGGAAACACCATATATTTT. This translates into CASSLSGAGGSGNTIYF.

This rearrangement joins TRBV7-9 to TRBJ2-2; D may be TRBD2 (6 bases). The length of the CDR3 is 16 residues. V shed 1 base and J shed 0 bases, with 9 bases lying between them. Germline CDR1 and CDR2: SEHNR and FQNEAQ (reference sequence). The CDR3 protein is CASSLVGGANTGELFF. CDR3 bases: TGTGCCAGCAGCTTAGTTGGAGGGGCGAACACCGGGGAGCTGTTTTTT.

For the CDR3, the DNA is TGTGCCAGCAGCCCTACAGGGTCGGGGTACAATGAGCAGTTCTTC. Protein sequence: CASSPTGSGYNEQFF. The chain carries TRBV7-2 and TRBJ2-1; a possible D gene is TRBD1 (6 bases). The CDR3 has 15 residues. Germline CDR1 and CDR2: SGHTA and FQGNSA. Trimming took 5 bases from V and 4 from J, leaving 15 bases between them.

The CDR3 loop reads CASSLGGTGPYNSPLHF. For the CDR3, the DNA is TGTGCCAGCAGCTTAGGTGGAACAGGCCCATATAATTCACCCCTCCACTTT. V usage is TRBV11-2 and J usage is TRBJ1-6; TRBD1 is a possible D gene (5 bases). CDR3 length: 17 residues. CDR1 is SGHAT, CDR2 FQNNGV, per germline. V was cut by 1 base and J by 4 bases, with 14 bases left in between.

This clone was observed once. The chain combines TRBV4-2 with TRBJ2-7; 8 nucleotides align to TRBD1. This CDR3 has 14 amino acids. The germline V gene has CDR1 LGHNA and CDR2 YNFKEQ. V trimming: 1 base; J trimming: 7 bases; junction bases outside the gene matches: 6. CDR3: CASSQVTTGEEQYF. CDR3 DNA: TGTGCCAGCAGCCAAGTAACGACAGGGGAAGAGCAGTACTTC.

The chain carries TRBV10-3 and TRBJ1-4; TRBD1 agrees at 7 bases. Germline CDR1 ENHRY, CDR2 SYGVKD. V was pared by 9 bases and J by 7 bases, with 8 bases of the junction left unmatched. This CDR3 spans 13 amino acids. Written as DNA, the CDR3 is TGTGCCATTAAGGGGACAGAGTCTGAAAAACTGTTTTTT. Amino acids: CAIKGTESEKLFF.

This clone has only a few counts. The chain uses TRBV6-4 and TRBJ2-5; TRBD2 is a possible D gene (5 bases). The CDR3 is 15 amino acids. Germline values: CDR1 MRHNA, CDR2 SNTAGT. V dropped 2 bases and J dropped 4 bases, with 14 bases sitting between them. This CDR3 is CASSDSGPAAETQYF. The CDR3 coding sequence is TGTGCCAGCAGTGACAGCGGTCCAGCGGCAGAGACCCAGTACTTC.

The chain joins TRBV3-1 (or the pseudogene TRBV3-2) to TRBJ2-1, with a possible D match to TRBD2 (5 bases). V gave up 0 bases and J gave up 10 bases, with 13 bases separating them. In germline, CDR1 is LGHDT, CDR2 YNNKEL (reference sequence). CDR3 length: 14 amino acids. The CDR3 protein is CASSQDGGSDEQFF. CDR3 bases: TGTGCCAGCAGCCAAGATGGAGGTAGCGACGAGCAGTTCTTC.

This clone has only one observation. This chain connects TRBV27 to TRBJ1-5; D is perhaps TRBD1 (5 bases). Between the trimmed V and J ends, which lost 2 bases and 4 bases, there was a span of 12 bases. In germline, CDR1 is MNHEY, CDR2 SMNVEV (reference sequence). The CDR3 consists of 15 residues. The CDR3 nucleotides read TGTGCCAGCAGTTTAGTAGGGGTTCCTAATCAGCCCCAGCATTTT. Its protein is CASSLVGVPNQPQHF.

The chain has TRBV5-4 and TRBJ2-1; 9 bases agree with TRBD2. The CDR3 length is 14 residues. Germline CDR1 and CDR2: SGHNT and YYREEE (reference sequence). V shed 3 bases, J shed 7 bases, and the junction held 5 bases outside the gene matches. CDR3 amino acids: CASSSREGMNEQFF. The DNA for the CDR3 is TGTGCCAGCAGCTCGCGGGAGGGGATGAATGAGCAGTTCTTC.

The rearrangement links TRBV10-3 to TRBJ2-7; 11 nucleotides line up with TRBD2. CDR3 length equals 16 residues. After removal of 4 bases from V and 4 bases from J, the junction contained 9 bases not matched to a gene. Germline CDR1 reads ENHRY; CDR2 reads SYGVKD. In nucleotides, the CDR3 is TGTGCCATCAGTGCGAGTAGCGGGAGGGGGGGTTACGAGCAGTACTTC. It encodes CAISASSGRGGYEQYF.

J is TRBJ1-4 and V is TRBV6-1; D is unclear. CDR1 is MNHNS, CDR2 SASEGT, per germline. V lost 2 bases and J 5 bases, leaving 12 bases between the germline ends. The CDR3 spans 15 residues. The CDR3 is CASSEFGRMNEKLFF. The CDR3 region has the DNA TGTGCCAGCAGTGAATTTGGCAGGATGAATGAAAAACTGTTTTTT.

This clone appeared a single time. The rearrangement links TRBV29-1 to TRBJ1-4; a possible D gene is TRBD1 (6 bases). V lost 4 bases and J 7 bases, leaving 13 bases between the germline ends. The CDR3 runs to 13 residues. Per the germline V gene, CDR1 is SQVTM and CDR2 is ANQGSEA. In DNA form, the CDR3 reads TGCAGCGTTGTAGCAGGGGCGGGTGAAAAACTGTTTTTT. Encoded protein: CSVVAGAGEKLFF.

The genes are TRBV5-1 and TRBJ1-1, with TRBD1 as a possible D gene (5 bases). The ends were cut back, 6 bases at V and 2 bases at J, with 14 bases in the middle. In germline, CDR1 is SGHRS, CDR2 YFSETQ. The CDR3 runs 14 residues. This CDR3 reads CASTPSGGNTEAFF. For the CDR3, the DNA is TGCGCCAGCACCCCCTCCGGGGGTAACACTGAAGCTTTCTTT.

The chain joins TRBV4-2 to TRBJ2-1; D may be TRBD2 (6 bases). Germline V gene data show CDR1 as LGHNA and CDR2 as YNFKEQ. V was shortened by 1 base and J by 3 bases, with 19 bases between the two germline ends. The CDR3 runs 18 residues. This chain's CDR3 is CASSQGEGGNGYYNEQFF. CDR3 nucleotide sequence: TGTGCCAGCAGCCAAGGGGAAGGCGGGAACGGTTACTACAATGAGCAGTTCTTC.